The 5 T cell receptor beta chains in this list originate from one sample, sequenced in a study of OX40 agonist ivuxolimab in advanced cancers. TCRdb's table, derived via immunoSEQ multiplex PCR, lists solely in-frame clones and lacks some. The table lists about 70,000 clones, roughly 83% of them singletons. Sequencing was performed on CD4+ or CD8+ T cells sorted from blood, taken in a trial of the OX40 agonist ivuxolimab. These receptors all come from an adult with an advanced solid tumor such as melanoma, head and neck, liver or kidney cancer.

The chain has TRBV29-1 and TRBJ2-7; D uncertain. Trimming stripped 4 bases from V and 2 bases from J, with 6 bases between. This CDR3 has 11 residues. Germline lookup yields CDR1 SQVTM and CDR2 ANQGSEA. DNA for the CDR3: TGCAGCGTTGTCCCTCCCTACGAGCAGTACTTC. It encodes CSVVPPYEQYF.

The chain joins TRBV5-5 to TRBJ1-1; 7 bases are shared with TRBD1. CDR1 and CDR2 from the germline V gene are SGHKS and YYEKEE (reference sequence). The CDR3 is 15 amino acids. V was pared by 4 bases and J by 0 bases, with 6 bases of the junction left unmatched. The DNA of the CDR3 is TGTGCCAGCAGCCTGACAGGGCCTATGAACACTGAAGCTTTCTTT. This gives the protein CASSLTGPMNTEAFF.

The chain has TRBV11-2 and TRBJ1-6, with D hard to call. Trimming left V 6 bases short and J 6 bases short, with 6 bases between. This CDR3 has 12 residues. Per the germline V gene, CDR1 is SGHAT and CDR2 is FQNNGV. The CDR3 protein is CASRDGNSPLHF. The CDR3 bases are TGTGCCAGCAGAGACGGTAATTCACCCCTCCACTTT.

The chain links TRBV5-4 to TRBJ2-2; D is ambiguous. V lost 4 bases and J lost 1, with 8 bases in between. Germline CDR1 SGHNT, CDR2 YYREEE (reference sequence). The CDR3 runs to 14 residues. The chain's CDR3 is CASSTNLNTGELFF. CDR3 DNA: TGTGCCAGCAGCACTAACTTGAACACCGGGGAGCTGTTTTTT. Full variable domain (rest looked up from reference TRBV5-4 and TRBJ2-2): ETGVTQSPTHLIKTRGQQVTLRCSSQSGHNTVSWYQQALGQGPQFIFQYYREEENGRGNFPPRFSGLQFPNYSSELNVNALELDDSALYLCASSTNLNTGELFFGEGSRLTVL.

The rearrangement joins TRBV11-3 to TRBJ1-2; 8 nucleotides align to TRBD1. The V segment lost 5 bases and the J segment 8 bases; nucleotides outside the gene matches: 4. This CDR3 contains 12 residues. Germline V lookup: CDR1 SGHNT, CDR2 YENEEA. This chain's CDR3 is CASSPRTGGYTF. As DNA, the CDR3 is TGTGCCAGCAGCCCGCGGACAGGGGGCTACACCTTC.